The 32 T cell receptor beta chains listed next were all sequenced from one sample in a study of patients and donors after allogeneic stem cell transplantation (dated by TCRdb to 2018 to 2020). The protocol used for the library was RT-PCR. Sequenced using a NextSeq 550. TCRdb reworked the public reads: Q25 trimming with fastp, MiXCR clone assembly, productive beta chains retained. Here each entry gathers all rows of one CDR3 protein and keeps the most common genes and DNA. The sample table records approximately 98,000 distinct CDR3 sequences; 35% of these occur just once. The ten largest clones represent more than 25% of the sample. Sequenced: blood, either unsorted or a sorted T cell fraction (not recorded which). All receptors derive from a human donor who was either an allogeneic HSCT recipient or a stem cell or donor lymphocyte infusion donor (not recorded which). It is not recorded whose cells these are; they may come from a transplant donor.

The chain recombines TRBV25-1 with TRBJ2-5; TRBD1 aligns across 8 bases. V gave up 2 bases and J gave up 2 bases; unmatched junction bases: 4. CDR3 size: 15 residues. CDR1 is MGHDK and CDR2 is SYGVNS in the germline V gene. The DNA of the CDR3 is TGTGCCAGCAGTGAAGGCGGGACAGGACAAGAGACCCAGTACTTC. Protein: CASSEGGTGQETQYF.

Only a few counts were recorded for this clonotype. This rearrangement joins TRBV29-1 to TRBJ1-1, with 7 positions matching TRBD1. CDR1 is SQVTM and CDR2 is ANQGSEA in the germline V gene. Trimming took 5 bases from V and 4 from J; bases not matched to a gene: 10. The CDR3 runs to 14 residues. CDR3 sequence reads: CSVSRGGSATEAFF. The CDR3, as DNA: TGCAGCGTTAGCAGGGGGGGTAGTGCCACTGAAGCTTTCTTT.

The chain uses TRBV11-2 and TRBJ1-1, with 8 bases fitting TRBD1. CDR3 length: 17 residues. Germline assignment: CDR1 SGHAT and CDR2 FQNNGV. Unmatched junction bases numbered 8, after V lost 1 base and J lost 1 base. The CDR3 loop reads CASSLVFRGRGNTEAFF. CDR3 sequence (DNA): TGTGCCAGCAGCTTAGTTTTCAGGGGGCGCGGGAACACTGAAGCTTTCTTT.

In this sample, this clonotype turned up a few times. This chain uses TRBV5-1 with TRBJ1-1, with 8 bases that match TRBD1. The CDR3 runs to 13 residues. V lost 7 bases to trimming and J lost 4 bases; unmatched junction nucleotides: 6. Germline CDR1 SGHRS, CDR2 YFSETQ. The CDR3 sequence is CASGTGGGTEAFF. As DNA, the CDR3 is TGCGCCAGCGGCACAGGGGGGGGCACTGAAGCTTTCTTT.

The gene calls are TRBV27 and TRBJ1-2; 11 nucleotides line up with TRBD1. CDR1 is MNHEY and CDR2 is SMNVEV in the germline V gene (reference sequence). The CDR3 extends over 16 amino acids. J lost 4 bases, V lost 2 bases, and 6 bases had no gene match. The DNA for the CDR3 is TGTGCCAGCAGTTTAAATAAAGGACAGGGGGCCTATGGCTACACCTTC. Translated, it gives CASSLNKGQGAYGYTF.

The chain has TRBV4-2 and TRBJ2-2, with D possibly TRBD1 on 5 matching bases. Trimming cost V 1 base and J 11 bases, with 20 bases left between them. From germline, CDR1 is LGHNA and CDR2 YNFKEQ. The CDR3 loop spans 16 amino acids. Here the CDR3 reads CASSQVLAGRDGELFF. Here the CDR3 DNA reads TGTGCCAGCAGCCAAGTCTTGGCAGGGCGCGACGGCGAGCTGTTTTTT.

The V gene is TRBV12-3 or TRBV12-4, the J gene TRBJ1-5, with a possible D match to TRBD1 (6 bases). The CDR3 runs 13 residues. The germline V and J ends were trimmed by 7 bases and 7 bases, with 14 bases remaining between them. CDR3 sequence (DNA): TGTGCCAGCACCAGGGACAACCGCCAGCCCCAGCATTTT. It translates to CASTRDNRQPQHF.

V gene TRBV27 combines with J gene TRBJ1-6; D is unresolved. The CDR3 is made up of 16 amino acids. Germline CDR1 reads MNHEY; CDR2 reads SMNVEV (reference sequence). Trimming shortened V by 2 bases and J by 0 bases, and 8 bases separated the two germline ends. The CDR3 DNA reads as TGTGCCAGCAGTTTAAGGGCGAGCTCCTATAATTCACCCCTCCACTTT. This codes for CASSLRASSYNSPLHF.

CDR3 DNA sequence: TGTGCCAGCAGTTTTTCAGGGGTAAATGAGCAGTTCTTC. Translation gives CASSFSGVNEQFF. The chain recombines TRBV6-2 or TRBV6-3 with TRBJ2-1, with D perhaps matching TRBD1 (6 bases). CDR3 size: 13 residues. Deletions cut 4 bases from V and 7 bases from J, with 11 bases between. Germline V CDR1 and CDR2: MNHEY, SVGEGT.

The chain carries TRBV6-6 and TRBJ1-1, with D possibly TRBD1 on 6 matching bases. V was shortened by 2 bases and J by 4 bases, with 8 bases between the two germline ends. The germline V gene has CDR1 MNHNY and CDR2 SVGAGI (reference sequence). The CDR3 has 13 amino acids. CDR3 coding DNA: TGTGCCAGCAGTTACAGGGGGACCACTGAAGCTTTCTTT. Its protein product is CASSYRGTTEAFF.

J is TRBJ2-5 and V is TRBV12-3 or TRBV12-4, with 9 bases matching TRBD1. The CDR3 is 15 amino acids. J lost 5 bases, V lost 3 bases, and 7 bases had no gene match. The CDR3: CASSFGQGLTETQYF. For the CDR3, the DNA is TGTGCCAGCAGTTTTGGACAGGGGTTAACCGAGACCCAGTACTTC.

This chain connects TRBV12-3 or TRBV12-4 to TRBJ1-4, with D perhaps TRBD1 (6 bases). This CDR3 comprises 14 residues. V lost 6 bases to trimming and J lost 5 bases, with 13 bases between them. CDR3 residues: CASRDRSLNEKLFF. CDR3 nucleotides: TGTGCCAGCAGAGACAGGAGTTTAAATGAAAAACTGTTTTTT.

This clonotype has a handful of counts. The chain couples TRBV20-1 to TRBJ2-1; 7 bases line up with TRBD2. Germline V gene data show CDR1 as DFQATT and CDR2 as SNEGSKA (reference sequence). CDR3 length: 13 residues. The CDR3, as DNA: TGCGTTGGGGTCTTAGCGGGTTACAATGAGCAGTTCTTC. Amino acid sequence: CVGVLAGYNEQFF.

The chain carries TRBV6-2 or TRBV6-3 and TRBJ1-5; D unclear. Trimming shortened V by 8 bases and J by 4 bases, and 15 bases separated the two germline ends. The CDR3 covers 14 residues. Germline values: CDR1 MNHEY, CDR2 SVGEGT. The CDR3 bases are TGTGCCAGCGCAAGAGGATTTGGGAATCAGCCCCAGCATTTT. Residues: CASARGFGNQPQHF.

This clonotype was picked up a small number of times. The CDR3 DNA reads as TGTGCCAGCAGCTTAGTGTCAGGGGCCAATGAGCAGTTCTTC. It encodes CASSLVSGANEQFF. The V call is TRBV7-2, the J call TRBJ2-1; D may be TRBD1 (6 bases). The CDR3 runs 14 residues. The germline V gene has CDR1 SGHTA and CDR2 FQGNSA. With 1 base removed from V and 6 bases from J, the gap between germline ends came to 10 bases.

The J gene is TRBJ1-3, the V gene TRBV7-2; D is unresolved. Germline assignment: CDR1 SGHTA and CDR2 FQGNSA. V was cut by 5 bases and J by 0 bases, with 8 bases left in between. The CDR3 length is 14 residues. CDR3 nucleotide sequence: TGTGCCAGCAGCAAAATACGCTCTGGAAACACCATATATTTT. Its protein is CASSKIRSGNTIYF.

The chain has TRBV27 and TRBJ1-2, with 12 bases that match TRBD1. CDR3 length equals 15 residues. CDR1 is MNHEY and CDR2 is SMNVEV in the germline V gene (reference sequence). V lost 2 bases to trimming and J lost 8 bases; unmatched junction nucleotides: 6. CDR3 DNA sequence: TGTGCCAGCAGTTTACGGGGACAGGGGGCGGTCGGCTACACCTTC. Amino acid sequence: CASSLRGQGAVGYTF.

The chain has TRBV9 and TRBJ2-2; a weak D match, TRBD1 (5 bases). CDR1 and CDR2 (germline): SGDLS, YYNGEE. V gave up 0 bases and J gave up 5 bases, with 11 bases separating them. The CDR3 loop spans 15 amino acids. In DNA form, the CDR3 reads TGTGCCAGCAGCGTAGGCAGGGCAGGGACCGGGGAGCTGTTTTTT. This gives the protein CASSVGRAGTGELFF.

The V call is TRBV20-1, the J call TRBJ1-4, with 10 bases matching TRBD1. The germline V gene has CDR1 DFQATT and CDR2 SNEGSKA (reference sequence). This CDR3 contains 15 residues. V lost 3 bases and J lost 4; bases outside the gene matches: 5. For the CDR3, the DNA is TGCAGTGCTAGGCGAGGACAGGGGGTTAATGAAAAACTGTTTTTT. Encoded protein: CSARRGQGVNEKLFF.

The V call is TRBV27, the J call TRBJ2-1; D tentatively reads TRBD1 or TRBD2 (5 bases each). Germline loops: CDR1 MNHEY, CDR2 SMNVEV (reference sequence). V was shortened by 5 bases and J by 3 bases, with 14 bases between the two germline ends. This CDR3 spans 15 amino acids. The chain's CDR3 is CASSPAGALYNEQFF. DNA for the CDR3: TGTGCCAGCAGTCCTGCCGGGGCCCTCTACAATGAGCAGTTCTTC.

The gene calls are TRBV20-1 and TRBJ2-1, with 8 bases that match TRBD2. Looked up from germline, CDR1 is DFQATT and CDR2 is SNEGSKA (reference sequence). The CDR3 sequence is 14 residues long. With V trimmed by 6 bases and J by 7 bases, 11 bases remained unmatched. The CDR3 loop is CSALPGLVSNEQFF. In DNA form, the CDR3 reads TGCAGTGCCTTACCGGGACTAGTGAGTAATGAGCAGTTCTTC.

A few counts support this clonotype. The J gene is TRBJ2-5, the V gene TRBV29-1; tentatively, D is TRBD2 (6 bases). Germline lookup yields CDR1 SQVTM and CDR2 ANQGSEA. Deletions cut 6 bases from V and 5 bases from J, with 16 bases between. The CDR3 has 13 amino acids. CDR3 protein: CSVYRTAGETQYF. The DNA for the CDR3 is TGCAGCGTGTACAGGACCGCGGGGGAGACCCAGTACTTC.

The J gene is TRBJ2-3, the V gene TRBV12-3 or TRBV12-4; TRBD2 agrees at 7 bases. The ends lost 3 bases at V and 2 bases at J; junction bases unmatched: 5. The CDR3 has 15 amino acids. The CDR3 DNA reads TGTGCCAGCAGTTTCCCTAGCGGAGTCACAGATACGCAGTATTTT. It is translated as CASSFPSGVTDTQYF.

This clonotype was observed a few times. The chain is built from TRBV7-9 and TRBJ1-4; D possibly corresponds to TRBD1 (6 bases). The V and J ends lost 3 bases and 7 bases respectively, with 12 bases between them. In germline, CDR1 is SEHNR, CDR2 FQNEAQ (reference sequence). There are 14 residues in the CDR3. CDR3 residues: CASSFWTVGEKLFF. Here the CDR3 DNA reads TGTGCCAGCAGCTTTTGGACAGTTGGTGAAAAACTGTTTTTT.

V usage is TRBV7-2 and J usage is TRBJ1-4; D is possibly TRBD1 (5 bases). CDR1 and CDR2 from the germline V gene are SGHTA and FQGNSA. Trimming pared 2 bases from V and 5 bases from J, leaving 12 bases between. The CDR3 is 15 amino acids. The CDR3: CASSLMWGVNEKLFF. The CDR3 coding sequence is TGTGCCAGCAGCTTAATGTGGGGGGTAAATGAAAAACTGTTTTTT.

This clonotype showed up just a few times. V is TRBV12-3 or TRBV12-4 and J is TRBJ1-4; no clear D. V lost 3 bases and J lost 8, with 10 bases in between. The length of the CDR3 is 13 residues. The chain's CDR3 is CASSFDTGEKLFF. The CDR3 nucleotides are TGTGCCAGCAGTTTCGACACTGGGGAAAAACTGTTTTTT.

The J gene is TRBJ2-3, the V gene TRBV18; TRBD2 matches at 12 bases. The CDR3 has 17 residues. Germline CDR1 and CDR2: KGHSH and LQKENI. V trimming: 5 bases; J trimming: 3 bases; junction bases outside the gene matches: 9. CDR3: CASSRLAGVLVTDTQYF. CDR3 DNA: TGTGCCAGCTCAAGACTAGCGGGAGTCTTAGTTACAGATACGCAGTATTTT.

This clonotype showed up just a few times. This sequence joins TRBV20-1 and TRBJ2-6; 9 bases align to TRBD1. Germline loops: CDR1 DFQATT, CDR2 SNEGSKA (reference sequence). J gave up 4 bases and V 3 bases, and 4 bases lay outside the gene matches. The CDR3 extends over 15 amino acids. CDR3 region: CSASPQGAGANVLTF. Here the CDR3 DNA reads TGCAGTGCTAGCCCACAGGGGGCGGGGGCCAACGTCCTGACTTTC.

A few counts support this clonotype. The genes are TRBV7-2 and TRBJ1-5, with D unclear. This CDR3 has 15 residues. Germline V CDR1 and CDR2: SGHTA, FQGNSA. The germline V and J ends were trimmed by 3 bases and 1 base, with 10 bases remaining between them. The CDR3 here is CASSFSVGSNQPQHF. DNA of the CDR3: TGTGCCAGCAGCTTCTCTGTGGGGAGCAATCAGCCCCAGCATTTT.

The chain couples TRBV20-1 to TRBJ1-5, with 7 bases that match TRBD1. Losses at the gene ends were 1 base for V and 9 bases for J; bases not matched to a gene: 6. The CDR3 contains 13 residues. Germline V gene lookup returns CDR1 DFQATT and CDR2 SNEGSKA (reference sequence). CDR3 in DNA: TGCAGTGCTAGAGGGCAGGGGGTAGGGCCCCAGCATTTT. It is translated as CSARGQGVGPQHF.

The V call is TRBV12-3 or TRBV12-4, the J call TRBJ2-3; D remains ambiguous. Trimming removed 6 bases from V and 6 bases from J, with 13 bases in between. The CDR3 has 13 amino acids. The CDR3 region has the DNA TGTGCCAGCAGGTCCCCTAGTCCCGATACGCAGTATTTT. It specifies CASRSPSPDTQYF.

Details on this clonotype: A much larger clone lies one base from this, so it may be a read error. V gene TRBV5-1 combines with J gene TRBJ1-1; a weak D match, TRBD1 (6 bases). The CDR3 contains 13 residues. Per germline, CDR1 SGHRS and CDR2 YFSETQ. CDR3 sequence: CAGSLWGPTEAFF. CDR3 coding DNA: TGCGCCGGCAGCTTGTGGGGGCCTACTGAAGCTTTCTTT.